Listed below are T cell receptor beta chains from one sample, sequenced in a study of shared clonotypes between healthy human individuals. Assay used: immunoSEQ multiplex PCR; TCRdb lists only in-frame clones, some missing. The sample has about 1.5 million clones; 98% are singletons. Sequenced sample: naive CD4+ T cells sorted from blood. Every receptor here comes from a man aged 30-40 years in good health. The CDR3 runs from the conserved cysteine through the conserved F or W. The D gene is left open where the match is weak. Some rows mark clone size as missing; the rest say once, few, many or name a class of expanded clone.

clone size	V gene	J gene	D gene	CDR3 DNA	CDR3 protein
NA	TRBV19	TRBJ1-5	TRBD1	TGTGCCAGTACCCCCCGGGACAGGGGGCTACAGCCCCAGCATTTT	CASTPRDRGLQPQHF
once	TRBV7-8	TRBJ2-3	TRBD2	TGTGCCAGCAGCTTAGCGGGGCTAGCGGGAGTCATAGATACGCAGTATTTT	CASSLAGLAGVIDTQYF
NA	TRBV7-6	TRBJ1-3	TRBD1	TGTGCCAGCAGCTTAGGACAGGGGGCTGGAAACACCATATATTTT	CASSLGQGAGNTIYF
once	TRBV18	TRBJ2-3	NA	TGTGCCAGCTCACAGAACCAAGCAGGGGCGGGCACAGATACGCAGTATTTT	CASSQNQAGAGTDTQYF
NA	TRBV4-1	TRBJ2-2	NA	TGCGCCAGCAGCCCCGTGGGCAGGGGCTCGCCTTCGAACACCGGGGAGCTGTTTTTT	CASSPVGRGSPSNTGELFF
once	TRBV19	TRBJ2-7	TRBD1	TGTGCCAGTAGTTGGTCGGACAGGCTCGACTACGAGCAGTACTTC	CASSWSDRLDYEQYF
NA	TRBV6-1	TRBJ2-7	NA	TGTGCCAGCAGCCCTGGGGCGGCTACCTACGAGCAGTACTTC	CASSPGAATYEQYF
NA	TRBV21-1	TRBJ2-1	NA	TGTGCCAGCTCCTGTAGTGAGCAGTTCTTC	CASSCSEQFF
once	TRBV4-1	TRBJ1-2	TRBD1	TGCGCCAGCAGCCGCCCACAGGGGGCCCGGCCGGATGGCTACACCTTC	CASSRPQGARPDGYTF
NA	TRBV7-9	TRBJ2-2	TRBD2	TGTGCCAGCAGCTACGGACTAGCGGGAGGGCCGGTAACCGGGGAGCTGTTTTTT	CASSYGLAGGPVTGELFF